The 22 T cell receptor beta chains below were found in one sample sequenced in a study of blood T cells in healthy people across ages. A J-beta primer mix and a sample-barcoded 5' primer were used in a second PCR of roughly 6 to 11 cycles. TCRdb re-analysed the 5' RACE reads in MiXCR, keeping a single row per CDR3 protein. The profile shows about 580,000 distinct CDR3 sequences, roughly 43% of them singletons. Sequenced sample: blood. These receptors all stem from a man older than 75 in good health.

The rearrangement uses TRBV19 and TRBJ1-1; TRBD1 is a possible D gene (5 bases). The CDR3 runs to 12 residues. Germline CDR1 and CDR2: LNHDA and SQIVND (reference sequence). V lost 3 bases and J 8 bases, leaving 10 bases between the germline ends. CDR3 loop: CASSIGTVEAFF. The DNA for the CDR3 is TGTGCCAGTAGTATCGGGACGGTCGAAGCTTTCTTT.

Written as DNA, the CDR3 is TGTGCCAGCAGGACTAGCGGGAGTAGTTTTGAGCAGTTCTTC. Translating gives CASRTSGSSFEQFF. J is TRBJ2-1 and V is TRBV6-2 or TRBV6-3, with TRBD2 matching over 12 bases. Trimming cost V 6 bases and J 9 bases; bases outside gene matches: 6. This CDR3 has 14 residues. The germline V gene has CDR1 MNHEY and CDR2 SVGEGT.

This clonotype occurred many times. This chain links TRBV6-5 with TRBJ1-2, with D perhaps TRBD1 (5 bases). The CDR3 is 13 amino acids. V shed 5 bases and J shed 6 bases, with 13 bases lying between them. From germline, CDR1 is MNHEY and CDR2 SVGAGI. This CDR3 is CASSISGTHGYTF. CDR3 DNA: TGTGCCAGCAGTATTTCCGGGACCCATGGCTACACCTTC.

In regard to this clonotype: A much larger clone lies a single base off, so this may be a read error. The rearrangement links TRBV7-9 to TRBJ1-1, with D hard to call. This CDR3 region has 14 residues. Germline CDR1 is SEHNR and CDR2 is FQNEAQ (reference sequence). Here the CDR3 reads CASSDLVGFTKAFF. For the CDR3, the DNA is TGTGCCAGCAGCGATCTCGTGGGGTTCACTAAAGCTTTCTTT.

J is TRBJ1-2 and V is TRBV7-2; 8 nucleotides match TRBD1. The CDR3 contains 18 residues. Germline V gene data show CDR1 as SGHTA and CDR2 as FQGNSA. J was trimmed by 1 base and V by 5 bases; bases with no gene match: 15. CDR3 in amino acids: CASSPRQGATRFNYGYTF. Here the CDR3 DNA reads TGTGCCAGCAGCCCCCGTCAGGGGGCGACACGGTTTAACTATGGCTACACCTTC.

The rearrangement links TRBV21-1 to TRBJ2-1; the D call of TRBD2 is as the table states it, not checked on the DNA. TRBV21-1 is a listed pseudogene. The CDR3 loop spans 13 amino acids. The DNA of the CDR3 is TGTGCCAGCAGTGCCCATAGCGGGAATGAGCAGTTCTTC. It encodes CASSAHSGNEQFF.

This clonotype was recorded once. The junction shows a germline mismatch at one end, possibly a read error. J is TRBJ2-1 and V is TRBV6-5; 8 bases fit TRBD2. Germline CDR1 reads MNHEY; CDR2 reads SVGAGI. The length of the CDR3 is 13 residues. For the CDR3, the DNA is TGTACCAGCAGTGCAAGCGGGAGTGGTGAGCAGTTCTTC. Translated: CTSSASGSGEQFF.

The chain couples TRBV20-1 to TRBJ2-1, with unresolved D. Gene TRBJ2-7 matches the end of the DNA better, so the J call may be wrong. The CDR3 runs 14 residues. CDR1 and CDR2 from the germline V gene are DFQATT and SNEGSKA (reference sequence). The CDR3 sequence: CSARYRSSYNEQYF. As DNA, the CDR3 is TGCAGTGCACGCTACAGAAGCTCCTACAATGAGCAGTACTTC.

The gene calls are TRBV29-1 and TRBJ1-4; no firm D call. V lost 7 bases to trimming and J lost 3 bases, with 12 bases between them. The CDR3 is made up of 13 amino acids. The V gene's germline CDR1 is SQVTM and CDR2 ANQGSEA. The CDR3 region is CSALGRANEKLFF. The CDR3 DNA reads TGCAGCGCCCTGGGGAGGGCTAATGAAAAACTGTTTTTT.

The V call is TRBV11-2, the J call TRBJ2-5; possible D gene TRBD2, 5 bases. V dropped 3 bases and J dropped 5 bases, with 25 bases sitting between them. The germline V gene encodes CDR1 SGHAT and CDR2 FQNNGV. This CDR3 spans 18 amino acids. For the CDR3, the DNA is TGTGCCAGCAGCTTGGCCCCCCGTAGCGTGCGATCCGTGGAGACCCAGTACTTC. Residues: CASSLAPRSVRSVETQYF.

The CDR3 bases are TGTGCCACCAGTGATTTGCACGCAGATACGCAGTATTTT. Amino acid sequence: CATSDLHADTQYF. The rearrangement joins TRBV24-1 to TRBJ2-3; D is unclear. CDR1 is KGHDR and CDR2 is SFDVKD in the germline V gene. CDR3 size: 13 residues. V lost 0 bases, J lost 4 bases, and 4 bases lay in between.

This sequence joins TRBV10-2 and TRBJ2-3, with D possibly being TRBD2 (5 bases). CDR3 length equals 14 residues. The V gene's germline CDR1 is WSHSY and CDR2 SAAADI. Between the trimmed V and J ends, which lost 5 bases and 2 bases, there was a span of 11 bases. In DNA form, the CDR3 reads TGCGCCAGCAGTCCGCCGGGGTACACAGATACGCAGTATTTT. As protein: CASSPPGYTDTQYF.

The V call is TRBV7-3, the J call TRBJ1-2; D is undetermined. This CDR3 region has 15 residues. V was pared by 5 bases and J by 8 bases, with 21 bases between. Germline CDR1 is SGHTA and CDR2 is FQGTGA. The CDR3 DNA reads as TGTGCCAGCAGCCCCACACCCGGCTCACGATGGGGCTACACCTTC. Protein sequence: CASSPTPGSRWGYTF.

The chain is built from TRBV5-1 and TRBJ1-1, with unresolved D. Germline V gene sequence: CDR1 SGHRS, CDR2 YFSETQ. Trimming removed 1 base at V and 0 bases at J, with 7 bases between. CDR3 size: 14 residues. The CDR3 loop is CASSLTLLNTEAFF. CDR3 sequence (DNA): TGCGCCAGCAGCTTGACACTTTTGAACACTGAAGCTTTCTTT.

The chain uses TRBV12-3 or TRBV12-4 and TRBJ2-5; 7 bases agree with TRBD1. This CDR3 has 14 residues. V gave up 6 bases and J gave up 2 bases; unmatched junction bases: 6. CDR3 in amino acids: CASSDRATQETQYF. Here the CDR3 DNA reads TGTGCCAGCAGCGACAGGGCGACACAAGAGACCCAGTACTTC.

This chain links TRBV3-1 with TRBJ2-5; no firm D call. The assigned J gene may be wrong: the sequence end matches TRBJ2-7 better. This CDR3 contains 15 residues. Germline loops: CDR1 LGHDT, CDR2 YNNKEL (reference sequence). CDR3 bases: TGTGCCAGCAGCACCCAGCCCCAGGCAGCCTACGAGCAGTACTTC. Residues: CASSTQPQAAYEQYF.

The chain uses TRBV10-3 and TRBJ2-1; TRBD2 aligns across 11 bases. V lost 4 bases to trimming and J lost 3 bases; unmatched junction nucleotides: 2. There are 15 residues in the CDR3. Per the germline V gene, CDR1 is ENHRY and CDR2 is SYGVKD. For the CDR3, the DNA is TGTGCCATCAGTGTGACTAGCGGGGACTACAATGAGCAGTTCTTC. The encoded protein is CAISVTSGDYNEQFF.

The rearrangement links TRBV9 to TRBJ1-1; D perhaps matches TRBD1 (5 bases). The CDR3 has 14 residues. Trimming removed 2 bases at V and 4 bases at J, with 12 bases between. Germline V gene data show CDR1 as SGDLS and CDR2 as YYNGEE. The DNA of the CDR3 is TGTGCCAGCAGCGTCTCAGGGTTCGGCACTGAAGCTTTCTTT. This translates into CASSVSGFGTEAFF.

This rearrangement joins TRBV20-1 to TRBJ2-4; D is possibly TRBD2 (6 bases). The CDR3 covers 13 residues. The germline V and J ends were trimmed by 0 bases and 11 bases, with 14 bases remaining between them. Germline loops: CDR1 DFQATT, CDR2 SNEGSKA (reference sequence). The CDR3 loop is CSARDSSVVLQYF. In DNA form, the CDR3 reads TGCAGTGCTAGAGATTCTAGCGTGGTCCTTCAGTACTTC.

This clonotype was observed a few times. This chain uses TRBV29-1 with TRBJ1-5; TRBD1 matches 9 bases. Germline V CDR1 and CDR2: SQVTM, ANQGSEA. Trimming at V came to 4 bases and at J to 6 bases, leaving 1 base not matched to a gene. This CDR3 is built from 12 residues. CDR3: CSVGQGGQPQHF. The CDR3 bases are TGCAGCGTTGGACAGGGGGGTCAGCCCCAGCATTTT.

The chain couples TRBV7-2 to TRBJ1-2; weak D call: TRBD1 (6 bases). Germline CDR1 is SGHTA and CDR2 is FQGNSA. Trimming removed 2 bases at V and 8 bases at J, with 18 bases between. The CDR3 has 15 amino acids. CDR3 in amino acids: CASSLLGGDLGGYTF. The CDR3 DNA is TGTGCCAGCAGCTTATTGGGGGGCGATCTAGGAGGCTACACCTTC.

The table lists this clonotype with many counts. V and J are TRBV6-5 and TRBJ2-3; D gene uncertain. V lost 0 bases, J lost 5 bases, and 12 bases lay in between. The CDR3 sequence is 15 residues long. Germline V gene sequence: CDR1 MNHEY, CDR2 SVGAGI. CDR3 sequence reads: CASSYSRESGDTQYF. As DNA, the CDR3 is TGTGCCAGCAGTTACTCGAGAGAGAGTGGAGATACGCAGTATTTT.